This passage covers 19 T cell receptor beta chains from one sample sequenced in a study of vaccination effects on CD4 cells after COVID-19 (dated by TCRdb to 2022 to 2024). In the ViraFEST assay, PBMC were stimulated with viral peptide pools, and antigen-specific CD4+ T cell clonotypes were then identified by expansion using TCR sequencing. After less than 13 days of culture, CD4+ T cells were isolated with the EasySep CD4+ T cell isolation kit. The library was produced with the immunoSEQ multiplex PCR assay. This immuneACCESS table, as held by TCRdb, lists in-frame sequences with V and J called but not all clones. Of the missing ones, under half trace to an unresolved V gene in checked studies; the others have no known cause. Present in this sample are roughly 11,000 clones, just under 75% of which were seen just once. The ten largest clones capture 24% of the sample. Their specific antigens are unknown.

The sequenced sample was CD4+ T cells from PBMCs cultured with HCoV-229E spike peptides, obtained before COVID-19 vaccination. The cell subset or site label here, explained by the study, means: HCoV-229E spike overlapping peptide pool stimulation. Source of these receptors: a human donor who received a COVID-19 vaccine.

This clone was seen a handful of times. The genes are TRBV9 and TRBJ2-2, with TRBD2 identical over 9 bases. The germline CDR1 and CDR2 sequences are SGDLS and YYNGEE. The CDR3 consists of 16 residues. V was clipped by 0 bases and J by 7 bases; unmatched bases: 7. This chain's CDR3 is CASSVVAGATGGELFF. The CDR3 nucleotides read TGTGCCAGCAGCGTAGTAGCGGGGGCCACGGGCGGGGAGCTGTTTTTT.

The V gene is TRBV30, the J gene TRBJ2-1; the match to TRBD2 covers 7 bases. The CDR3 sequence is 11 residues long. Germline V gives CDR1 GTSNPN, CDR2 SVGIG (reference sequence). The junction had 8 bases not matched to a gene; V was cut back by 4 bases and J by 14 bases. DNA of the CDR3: TGTGCCTGGAATTGGGGAGGGACCAAGTTCTTC. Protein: CAWNWGGTKFF.

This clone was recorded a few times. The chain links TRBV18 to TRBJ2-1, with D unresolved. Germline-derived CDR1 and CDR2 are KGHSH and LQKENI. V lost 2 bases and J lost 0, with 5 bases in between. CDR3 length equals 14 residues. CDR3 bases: TGTGCCAGCTCACCAGGGATCTCCTACAATGAGCAGTTCTTC. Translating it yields CASSPGISYNEQFF.

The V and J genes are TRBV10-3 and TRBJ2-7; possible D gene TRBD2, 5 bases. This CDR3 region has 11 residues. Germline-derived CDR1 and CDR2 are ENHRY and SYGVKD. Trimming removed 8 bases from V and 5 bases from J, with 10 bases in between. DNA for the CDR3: TGTGCCATCGCACTAGATAACGAGCAGTACTTC. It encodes CAIALDNEQYF.

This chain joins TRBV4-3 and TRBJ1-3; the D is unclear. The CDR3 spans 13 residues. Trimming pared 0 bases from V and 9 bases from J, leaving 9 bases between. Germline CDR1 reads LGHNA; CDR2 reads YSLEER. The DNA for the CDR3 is TGCGCCAGCAGCCAAGACCTCCCTGGCACCATATATTTT. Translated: CASSQDLPGTIYF.

The CDR3 reads CASSSGQGAKTYNSPLHF. In DNA form, the CDR3 reads TGCGCCAGCAGCTCGGGACAGGGGGCTAAGACCTATAATTCACCCCTCCACTTT. V usage is TRBV5-1 and J usage is TRBJ1-6; 12 bases map to TRBD1. Germline CDR1 reads SGHRS; CDR2 reads YFSETQ. Germline trimming cut 3 bases from V and 2 bases from J; bases unmatched to any gene: 6. This CDR3 region has 18 residues.

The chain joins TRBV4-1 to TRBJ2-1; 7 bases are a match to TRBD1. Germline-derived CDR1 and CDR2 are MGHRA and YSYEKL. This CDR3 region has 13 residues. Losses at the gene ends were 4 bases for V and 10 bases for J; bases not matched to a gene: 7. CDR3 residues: CASSPTNRGEQFF. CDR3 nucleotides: TGCGCCAGCAGCCCCACAAACAGGGGCGAGCAGTTCTTC.

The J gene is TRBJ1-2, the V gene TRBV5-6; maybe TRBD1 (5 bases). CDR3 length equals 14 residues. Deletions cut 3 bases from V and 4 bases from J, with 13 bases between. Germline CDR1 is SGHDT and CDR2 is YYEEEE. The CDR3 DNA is TGTGCCAGCAGCTCGGGACCGAGTCCCTATGGCTACACCTTC. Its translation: CASSSGPSPYGYTF.

The chain's CDR3 is CASSLGRGSWRYTF. CDR3 in DNA: TGTGCCAGCAGTTTGGGCAGGGGGAGTTGGCGCTACACCTTC. The J gene is TRBJ1-2, the V gene TRBV28, with 7 bases identical to TRBD1. The trim removed 3 bases at V and 9 bases at J, leaving 10 bases unmatched. The CDR3 runs to 14 residues. Germline-derived CDR1 and CDR2 are MDHEN and SYDVKM.

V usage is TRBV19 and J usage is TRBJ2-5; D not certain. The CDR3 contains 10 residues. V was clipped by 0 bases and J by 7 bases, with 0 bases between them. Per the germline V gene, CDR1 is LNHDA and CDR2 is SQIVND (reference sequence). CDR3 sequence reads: CASSIETQYF. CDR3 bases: TGTGCCAGTAGTATAGAGACCCAGTACTTC.

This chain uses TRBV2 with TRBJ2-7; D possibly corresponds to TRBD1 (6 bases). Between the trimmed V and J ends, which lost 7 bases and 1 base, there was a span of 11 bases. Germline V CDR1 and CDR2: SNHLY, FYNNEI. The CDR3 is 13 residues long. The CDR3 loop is CASKAGESYEQYF. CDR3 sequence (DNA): TGTGCCAGCAAGGCAGGGGAATCCTACGAGCAGTACTTC.

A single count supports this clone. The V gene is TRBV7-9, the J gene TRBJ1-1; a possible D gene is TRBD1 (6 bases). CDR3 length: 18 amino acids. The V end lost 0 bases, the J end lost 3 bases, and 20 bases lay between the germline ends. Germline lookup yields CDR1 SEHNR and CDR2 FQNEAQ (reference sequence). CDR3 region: CASSLAWIQGGSHTEAFF. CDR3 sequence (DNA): TGTGCCAGCAGCTTAGCGTGGATACAGGGAGGTTCACACACTGAAGCTTTCTTT.

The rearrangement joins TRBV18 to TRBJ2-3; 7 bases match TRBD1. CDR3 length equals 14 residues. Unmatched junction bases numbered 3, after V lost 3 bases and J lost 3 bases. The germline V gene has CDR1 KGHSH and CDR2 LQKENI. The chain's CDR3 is CASSPDRYTDTQYF. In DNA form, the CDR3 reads TGTGCCAGCTCACCGGACAGGTATACAGATACGCAGTATTTT. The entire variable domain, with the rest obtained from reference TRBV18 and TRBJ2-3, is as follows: NAGVMQNPRHLVRRRGQEARLRCSPMKGHSHVYWYRQLPEEGLKFMVYLQKENIIDESGMPKERFSAEFPKEGPSILRIQQVVRGDSAAYFCASSPDRYTDTQYFGPGTRLTVL.

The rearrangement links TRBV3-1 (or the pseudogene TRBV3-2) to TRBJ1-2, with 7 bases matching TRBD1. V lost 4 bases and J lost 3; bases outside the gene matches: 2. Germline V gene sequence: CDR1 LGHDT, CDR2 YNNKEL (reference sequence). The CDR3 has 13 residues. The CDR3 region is CASSPTGDYGYTF. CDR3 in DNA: TGTGCCAGCAGCCCCACAGGGGACTATGGCTACACCTTC.

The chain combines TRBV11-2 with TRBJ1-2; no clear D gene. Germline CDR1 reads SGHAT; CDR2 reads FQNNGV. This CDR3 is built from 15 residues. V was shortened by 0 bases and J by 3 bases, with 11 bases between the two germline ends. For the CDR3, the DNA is TGTGCCAGCAGCTTAGAGTCTGGCAGTCACTATGGCTACACCTTC. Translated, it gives CASSLESGSHYGYTF. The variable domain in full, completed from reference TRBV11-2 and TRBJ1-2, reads EAGVAQSPRYKIIEKRQSVAFWCNPISGHATLYWYQQILGQGPKLLIQFQNNGVVDDSQLPKDRFSAERLKGVDSTLKIQPAKLEDSAVYLCASSLESGSHYGYTFGSGTRLTVV.

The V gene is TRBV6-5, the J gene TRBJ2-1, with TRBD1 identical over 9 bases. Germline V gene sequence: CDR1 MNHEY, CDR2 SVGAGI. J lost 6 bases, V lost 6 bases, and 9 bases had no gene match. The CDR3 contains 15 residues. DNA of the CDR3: TGTGCCAGCAGACGCCGGGACAGGGTCGGCAATGAGCAGTTCTTC. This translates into CASRRRDRVGNEQFF.

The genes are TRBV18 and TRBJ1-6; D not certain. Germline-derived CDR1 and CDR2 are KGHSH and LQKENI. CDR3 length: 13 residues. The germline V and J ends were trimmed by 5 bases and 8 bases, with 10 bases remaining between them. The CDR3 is CASSTKADSPLHF. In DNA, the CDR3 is TGTGCCAGCTCAACGAAGGCCGATTCACCCCTCCACTTT.

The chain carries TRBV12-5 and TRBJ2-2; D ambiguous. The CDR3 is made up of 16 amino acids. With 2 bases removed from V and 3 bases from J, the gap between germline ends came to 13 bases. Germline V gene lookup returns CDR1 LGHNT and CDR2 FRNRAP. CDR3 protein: CASGLPPGPHTGELFF. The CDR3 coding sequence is TGTGCTAGTGGTTTGCCCCCCGGGCCCCACACCGGGGAGCTGTTTTTT.

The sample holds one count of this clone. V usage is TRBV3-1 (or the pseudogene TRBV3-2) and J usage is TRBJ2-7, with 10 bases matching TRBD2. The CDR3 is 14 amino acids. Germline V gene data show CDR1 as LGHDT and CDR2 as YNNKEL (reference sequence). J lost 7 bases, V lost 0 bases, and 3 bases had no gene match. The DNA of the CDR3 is TGTGCCAGCAGCCAAGATAGGACTAGCGGTGAGCAGTACTTC. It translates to CASSQDRTSGEQYF.